In its sample, the clone carrying this T cell receptor beta chain was seen once. The V gene end was trimmed by 4 bases and the J gene end by 4 bases; junction bases not matched to a gene: 7. The CDR3 is 15 residues long. CDR1 and CDR2 from the germline V gene are SGHRS and YFSETQ. The sample belongs to a study of blood T cell repertoires in COVID-19. The repertoire was sequenced with immunoSEQ multiplex PCR; TCRdb's copy has only in-frame clones and lacks some. The data hold roughly 43,000 clones, with 88% observed a single time. V is TRBV5-1 and J is TRBJ2-2; 7 bases agree with TRBD1. Sequenced sample: peripheral blood. This TCR derives from a human donor in a cohort sampled during active COVID-19. The CDR3 DNA sequence: TGCGCCAGCAGCCTCAGACAGGGAAGCACCGGGGAGCTGTTTTTT. This sequence encodes CASSLRQGSTGELFF.